The clone carrying this T cell receptor beta chain was seen only once. Germline V gives CDR1 GTSNPN, CDR2 SVGIG (reference sequence). Unmatched junction bases numbered 12, after V lost 5 bases and J lost 5 bases. There are 15 residues in the CDR3. Per the study methods: Amplification of reference gene primers provided the estimated nucleated cell counts. This table comes from immunoSEQ multiplex PCR, and its TCRdb copy is limited to in-frame clones, with some not included. V and J calls and clone size are as listed in that table; D and trimming were resolved from the DNA. Found here are about 100,000 clones, roughly 92% of them singletons; the top ten hold around 5.7%. The data derive from a study of blood T cell repertoires in COVID-19. In the study overall: Samples representing acute and convalescent COVID-19 were sourced from the United States, Italy and Spain.

The receptor comes from a man between 65 and 85 years old with acute or convalescent COVID-19. Sequenced sample: peripheral blood. The chain links TRBV30 to TRBJ2-7; 10 bases are shared with TRBD2. For the CDR3, the DNA is TGTGCCTGGTCCTTTGGACTAGCGGCTAGTCACGAGCAGTACTTC. Its protein is CAWSFGLAASHEQYF.